These 5 T cell receptor beta chains share one sample of origin, sequenced in a study of T cell responses to AZD1222 COVID-19 vaccine. This table comes from immunoSEQ multiplex PCR, and its TCRdb copy is limited to in-frame clones, with some not included. The repertoire holds about 150,000 clones, more than 90% seen once, with about 1.6% in the top ten. Sequences were derived from peripheral blood, sampled 28 days after the second AZD1222 dose. The receptor set was obtained from an adult who received the AZD1222 COVID-19 vaccine.

The V gene is TRBV21-1, the J gene TRBJ2-7; TRBD2 is the table's D call, not checked against the DNA. TRBV21-1 is marked as a pseudogene. The CDR3 has 8 residues. The CDR3 protein is CASSEQYF. In DNA, the CDR3 is TGTGCCAGTAGCGAGCAGTACTTC.

The genes are TRBV30 and TRBJ2-3; possible D gene TRBD2, 5 bases. The CDR3 extends over 14 amino acids. Germline V gene data show CDR1 as GTSNPN and CDR2 as SVGIG (reference sequence). V was shortened by 4 bases and J by 6 bases, with 17 bases between the two germline ends. The CDR3 sequence is CAWTPPGKKDTQYF. The CDR3 bases are TGTGCCTGGACCCCGCCGGGGAAAAAGGATACGCAGTATTTT.

The genes are TRBV19 and TRBJ1-5; tentatively, D is TRBD1 (6 bases). CDR3 length equals 15 residues. CDR1 LNHDA and CDR2 SQIVND come from the germline V gene (reference sequence). The germline V and J ends were trimmed by 6 bases and 5 bases, with 17 bases remaining between them. CDR3 bases: TGTGCCAGTAGGCTGGTCACAGGGCCCCATCAGCCCCAGCATTTT. Translation: CASRLVTGPHQPQHF.

The genes are TRBV5-1 and TRBJ2-3, with TRBD2 as a possible D gene (5 bases). This CDR3 comprises 17 residues. V lost 3 bases and J 0 bases, leaving 17 bases between the germline ends. CDR1 SGHRS and CDR2 YFSETQ come from the germline V gene. This CDR3 is CASSSLLRGSSTDTQYF. The CDR3 DNA is TGCGCCAGCAGCTCCCTCCTTCGGGGATCGAGCACAGATACGCAGTATTTT.

This chain uses TRBV7-7 with TRBJ2-2, with 9 positions matching TRBD2. Germline V gives CDR1 SSHAT, CDR2 FNYEAQ (reference sequence). V was pared by 6 bases and J by 1 base, with 3 bases of the junction left unmatched. This CDR3 is 15 amino acids long. In DNA form, the CDR3 reads TGTGCCAGCAGATCACTAGCGGGGAACACCGGGGAGCTGTTTTTT. It translates to CASRSLAGNTGELFF.